These T cell receptor beta chains were read from a single sample in a study of CD8 T cells in Susac syndrome. From the immunoSEQ multiplex PCR reads, TCRdb called clonotypes with MiXCR, one entry per CDR3 protein. The sample includes around 190,000 distinct CDR3 sequences, approximately 93% seen only once; the top ten take 0.1%. Sequences were obtained from CD4+ T cells from PBMCs. The source of these receptors is a human donor in good health. Each CDR3 is given with its conserved first and last residue. Each record gives: J gene, clone size, D gene, V gene, CDR3 protein, CDR3 DNA. D genes are given only for firm matches. Not every row has a clone size; where given, it reads once, few, many or a size class.

TRBJ2-2 . TRBD2 TRBV7-3 CASHGAGGSGELFF TGTGCCAGCCACGGGGCGGGGGGTTCCGGGGAGCTGTTTTTT
TRBJ2-1 . . TRBV3-1 CASSQLAGTHNEQFF TGTGCCAGCAGCCAATTGGCGGGGACACACAATGAGCAGTTCTTC
TRBJ1-2 . . TRBV12-3/TRBV12-4 CASSSTSGDGYTF TGTGCCAGCAGTTCCACCTCAGGGGACGGCTACACCTTC
TRBJ1-6 . . TRBV28 CASSSYNSPLHF TGTGCCAGCAGTTCCTATAATTCACCCCTCCACTTT
TRBJ2-2 . TRBD1 TRBV19 CASSRSGGLGTGELFF TGTGCCAGTAGCAGATCAGGGGGCCTAGGCACCGGGGAGCTGTTTTTT
TRBJ2-1 . TRBD2 TRBV4-2 CASSQHEAGGRNEQFF TGTGCCAGCAGCCAACATGAAGCGGGGGGGCGTAATGAGCAGTTCTTC
TRBJ1-1 . TRBD1 TRBV28 CASSSAGGAYTEAFF TGTGCCAGCAGTTCGGCAGGGGGCGCCTACACTGAAGCTTTCTTT
TRBJ2-2 . TRBD2 TRBV4-3 CASSQPGLGLPGELFF TGCGCCAGCAGCCAACCGGGACTAGGTCTCCCCGGGGAGCTGTTTTTT
TRBJ2-1 . TRBD2 TRBV5-1 CASSLSGTSHLDDEQFF TGCGCCAGCAGCCTATCCGGGACTAGCCACTTGGACGATGAGCAGTTCTTC
TRBJ1-1 . . TRBV6-1 CASSPVTAGTEAFF TGTGCCAGCAGCCCCGTGACAGCGGGCACTGAAGCTTTCTTT
TRBJ2-5 . . TRBV7-3 CASSSGGSHLETQYF TGTGCCAGCAGCTCGGGCGGGTCTCACTTGGAGACCCAGTACTTC
TRBJ2-3 once . TRBV29-1 CSVVGTFHGTQYF TGCAGCGTTGTGGGGACCTTCCACGGTACGCAGTATTTT
TRBJ2-5 . . TRBV25-1 CASSPSKGGLETQYF TGTGCCAGCAGTCCGTCGAAAGGGGGGCTAGAGACCCAGTACTTC
TRBJ1-1 . . TRBV25-1 CASSRDTGHTEAFF TGTGCCAGCAGTCGGGACACCGGACACACTGAAGCTTTCTTT
TRBJ1-6 few . TRBV7-3 CASSSGANSPLHF TGTGCCAGCAGCTCGGGGGCTAATTCACCCCTCCACTTT
TRBJ2-3 . . TRBV3-1 CASSQVLGGAGDTQYF TGTGCCAGCAGCCAAGTGCTAGGGGGGGCGGGGGATACGCAGTATTTT
TRBJ1-1 . TRBD1 TRBV20-1 CSARTGSMNTEAFF TGCAGTGCCCGGACAGGGTCAATGAACACTGAAGCTTTCTTT
TRBJ1-1 . . TRBV6-5 CASSYRGALNTEAFF TGTGCCAGCAGTTACCGTGGGGCGTTGAACACTGAAGCTTTCTTT
TRBJ2-7 . TRBD1 TRBV12-3/TRBV12-4 CASSFTGASSEQYF TGTGCCAGCAGTTTTACAGGGGCCTCCTCCGAGCAGTACTTC
TRBJ1-1 few . TRBV13 CASSRGLNTEAFF TGTGCCAGCAGCCGCGGCCTGAACACTGAAGCTTTCTTT
TRBJ1-4 . TRBD1 TRBV19 CASSRDRGEKLFF TGTGCCAGTAGCCGGGACAGGGGTGAAAAACTGTTTTTT
TRBJ2-3 . TRBD2 TRBV20-1 CSARDLAAFTDTQYF TGCAGTGCTAGAGATCTAGCGGCTTTTACAGATACGCAGTATTTT
TRBJ1-5 . TRBD1 TRBV19 CASSLTGGGRPQHF TGTGCCAGTAGTCTGACAGGGGGCGGGAGGCCCCAGCATTTT